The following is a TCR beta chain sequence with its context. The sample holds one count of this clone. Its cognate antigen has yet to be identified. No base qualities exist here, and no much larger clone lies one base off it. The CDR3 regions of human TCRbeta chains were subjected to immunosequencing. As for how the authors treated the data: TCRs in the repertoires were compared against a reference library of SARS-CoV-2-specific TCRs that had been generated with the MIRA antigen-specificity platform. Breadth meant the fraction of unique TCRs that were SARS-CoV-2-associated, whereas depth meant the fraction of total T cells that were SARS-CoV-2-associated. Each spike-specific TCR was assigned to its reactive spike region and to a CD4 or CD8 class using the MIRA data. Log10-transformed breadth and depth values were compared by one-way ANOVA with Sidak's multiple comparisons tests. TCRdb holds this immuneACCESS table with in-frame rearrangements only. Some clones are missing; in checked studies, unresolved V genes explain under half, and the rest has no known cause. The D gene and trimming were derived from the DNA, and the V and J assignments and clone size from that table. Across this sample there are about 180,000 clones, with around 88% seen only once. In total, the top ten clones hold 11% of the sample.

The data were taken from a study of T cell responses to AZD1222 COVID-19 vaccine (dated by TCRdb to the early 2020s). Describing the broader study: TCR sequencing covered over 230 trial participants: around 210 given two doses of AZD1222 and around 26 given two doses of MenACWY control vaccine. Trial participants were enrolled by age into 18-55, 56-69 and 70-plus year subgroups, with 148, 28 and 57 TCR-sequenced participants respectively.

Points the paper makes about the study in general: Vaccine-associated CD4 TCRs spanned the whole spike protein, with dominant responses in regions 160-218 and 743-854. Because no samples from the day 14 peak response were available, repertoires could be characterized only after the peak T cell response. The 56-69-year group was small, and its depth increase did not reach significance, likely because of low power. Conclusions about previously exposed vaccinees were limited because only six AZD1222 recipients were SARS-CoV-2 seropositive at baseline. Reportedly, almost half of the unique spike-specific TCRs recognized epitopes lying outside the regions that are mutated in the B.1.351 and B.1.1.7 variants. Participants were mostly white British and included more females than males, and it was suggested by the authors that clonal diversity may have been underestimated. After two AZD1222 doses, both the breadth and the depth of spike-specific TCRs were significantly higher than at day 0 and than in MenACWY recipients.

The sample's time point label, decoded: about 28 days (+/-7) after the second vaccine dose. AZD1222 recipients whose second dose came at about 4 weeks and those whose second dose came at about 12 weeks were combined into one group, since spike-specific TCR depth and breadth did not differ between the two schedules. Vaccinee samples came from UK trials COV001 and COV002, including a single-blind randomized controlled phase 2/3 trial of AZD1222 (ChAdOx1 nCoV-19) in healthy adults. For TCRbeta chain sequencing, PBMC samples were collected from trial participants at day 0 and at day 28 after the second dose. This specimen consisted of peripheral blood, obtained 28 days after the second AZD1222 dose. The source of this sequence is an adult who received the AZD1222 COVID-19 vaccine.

The DNA sequence is given as TGTGCCAGCAGTGAAGCAGGGTGGGGCACTGAAGCTTTCTTT. This sequence encodes CASSEAGWGTEAFF. The chain is made from TRBV2 and TRBJ1-1, with no confidently assigned D gene. Counted from cysteine to phenylalanine, this CDR3 has 14 amino acids. Only CDR3 DNA remains: 42 bases, in frame from the first base. V and J are truncated by 0 bases and 4 bases respectively, leaving an intervening sequence of 9 bases. The germline V gene provides CDR1 SNHLY and CDR2 FYNNEI.